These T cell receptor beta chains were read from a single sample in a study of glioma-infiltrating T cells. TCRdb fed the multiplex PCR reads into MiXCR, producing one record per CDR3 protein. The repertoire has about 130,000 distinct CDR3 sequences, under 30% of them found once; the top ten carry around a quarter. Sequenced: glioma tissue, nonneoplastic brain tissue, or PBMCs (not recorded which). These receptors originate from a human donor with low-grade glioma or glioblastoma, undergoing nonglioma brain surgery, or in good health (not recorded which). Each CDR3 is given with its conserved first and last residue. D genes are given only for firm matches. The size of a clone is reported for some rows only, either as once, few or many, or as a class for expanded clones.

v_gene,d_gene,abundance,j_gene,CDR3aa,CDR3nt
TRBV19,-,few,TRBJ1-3,CASRSSGNTIYF,TGTGCCAGTAGATCCTCTGGAAACACCATATATTTT
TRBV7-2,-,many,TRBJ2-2,CASSFDSANTGELFF,TGTGCCAGCAGCTTCGACAGCGCGAACACCGGGGAGCTGTTTTTT
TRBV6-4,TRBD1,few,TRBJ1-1,CASSVWTGVMNTEAFF,TGTGCCAGCAGTGTTTGGACAGGGGTGATGAACACTGAAGCTTTCTTT
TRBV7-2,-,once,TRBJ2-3,CASSLESEVTDTQYF,TGTGCCAGCAGCTTAGAGAGCGAGGTCACAGATACGCAGTATTTT
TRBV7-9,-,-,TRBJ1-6,CASSSTKTPLHF,TGTGCCAGCAGCTCCACTAAAACACCCCTCCACTTT
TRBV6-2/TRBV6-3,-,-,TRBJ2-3,CASSSPRASSTDTEYF,TGTGCCAGCAGCTCCCCCCGGGCTTCTAGCACAGATACGGAGTATTTT
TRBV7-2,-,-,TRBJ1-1,CASSLSTGVRTEAFF,TGTGCCAGCAGCTTATCCACGGGAGTCAGGACTGAAGCTTTCTTT
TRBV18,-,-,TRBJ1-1,CASSPGGLTTEAFF,TGTGCCAGCTCACCCGGGGGCCTGACCACTGAAGCTTTCTTT
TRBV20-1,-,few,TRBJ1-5,CSAGFVSGGQPQHF,TGCAGTGCAGGGTTTGTTTCGGGTGGGCAGCCCCAGCATTTT
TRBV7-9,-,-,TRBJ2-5,CASSLAGLETQYF,TGTGCCAGCAGCTTAGCAGGGTTGGAGACCCAGTACTTC
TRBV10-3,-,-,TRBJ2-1,CAISEGGSSYNEQFF,TGTGCCATCAGTGAAGGGGGAAGCTCCTACAATGAGCAGTTCTTC
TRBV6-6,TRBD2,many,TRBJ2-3,CASSYSAGGADTQYF,TGTGCCAGCAGTTACTCGGCGGGGGGGGCAGATACGCAGTATTTT
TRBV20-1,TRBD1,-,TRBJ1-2,CSARVRTGVDGYTF,TGCAGTGCTAGAGTCCGGACAGGCGTCGATGGCTACACCTTC
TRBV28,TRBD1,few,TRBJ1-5,CASSSPRGTGFNQPQHF,TGTGCCAGCAGTTCCCCACGCGGGACAGGGTTCAATCAGCCCCAGCATTTT
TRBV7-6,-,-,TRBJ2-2,CASKMTTNTGELFF,TGTGCCAGCAAAATGACAACGAACACCGGGGAGCTGTTTTTT
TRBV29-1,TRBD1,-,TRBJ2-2,CSVEDRGNTGELFF,TGCAGCGTCGAAGACAGGGGAAACACCGGGGAGCTGTTTTTT
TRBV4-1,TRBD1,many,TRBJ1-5,CASSLQGRNQPQHF,TGCGCCAGCAGCCTACAGGGGCGGAATCAGCCCCAGCATTTT
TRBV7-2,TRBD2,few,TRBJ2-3,CASSSGLAGGPGTDTQYF,TGTGCCAGCAGCTCAGGACTAGCGGGGGGGCCGGGCACAGATACGCAGTATTTT
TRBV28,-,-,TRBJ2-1,CASSPRVSYNEQFF,TGTGCCAGCAGTCCCAGGGTTTCCTACAATGAGCAGTTCTTC
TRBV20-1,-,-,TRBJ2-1,CSARDVGVGHNEQFF,TGCAGTGCTAGAGATGTGGGGGTTGGTCACAATGAGCAGTTCTTC
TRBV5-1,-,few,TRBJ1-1,CASSSETRGGVSTEAFF,TGCGCCAGCAGCTCCGAGACCAGGGGAGGTGTTAGCACTGAAGCTTTCTTT
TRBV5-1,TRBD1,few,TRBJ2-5,CASSEGQREETQYF,TGCGCCAGCAGCGAGGGACAGAGGGAAGAGACCCAGTACTTC
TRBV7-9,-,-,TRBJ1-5,CASSAQGYSNQPQHF,TGTGCCAGCAGCGCCCAGGGATATAGCAATCAGCCCCAGCATTTT
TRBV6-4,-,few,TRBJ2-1,CASSPKLNNEQFF,TGTGCCAGCAGCCCCAAGTTAAACAATGAGCAGTTCTTC
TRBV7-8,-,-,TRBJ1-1,CASSPDDMEAFF,TGTGCCAGCAGCCCGGACGATATGGAAGCTTTCTTT
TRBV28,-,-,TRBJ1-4,CASSNLPRRNNEKLFF,TGTGCCAGCAGTAACCTACCCCGGCGAAATAATGAAAAACTGTTTTTT
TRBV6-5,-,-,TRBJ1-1,CASSPGHCFTEAFF,TGTGCCAGCAGTCCGGGACATTGTTTCACTGAAGCTTTCTTT
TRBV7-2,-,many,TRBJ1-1,CASSLHLGEAFF,TGTGCCAGCAGCTTACACCTCGGGGAAGCTTTCTTT
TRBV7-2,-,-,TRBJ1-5,CASSLGGERIQPQHF,TGTGCCAGCAGCTTGGGGGGGGAAAGGATTCAGCCCCAGCATTTT
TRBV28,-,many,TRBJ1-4,CASSPGKANEKLFF,TGTGCCAGCAGTCCGGGCAAGGCTAATGAAAAACTGTTTTTT
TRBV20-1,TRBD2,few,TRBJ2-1,CSARDVTSGGAEQFF,TGCAGTGCTAGAGATGTGACTAGCGGGGGGGCTGAGCAGTTCTTC
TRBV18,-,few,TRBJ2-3,CASSPPTLDTQYF,TGTGCCAGCTCACCACCAACTTTAGATACGCAGTATTTT
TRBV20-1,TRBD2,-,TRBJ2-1,CSAVPGLALSNEQFF,TGCAGTGCCGTGCCGGGACTAGCCCTTTCCAATGAGCAGTTCTTC
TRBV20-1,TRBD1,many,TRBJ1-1,CSAPDRTNEAFF,TGCAGTGCTCCGGACAGGACGAATGAAGCTTTCTTT
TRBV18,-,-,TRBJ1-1,CASSPLGRGNTEAFF,TGTGCCAGCTCACCACTGGGCAGGGGAAACACTGAAGCTTTCTTC
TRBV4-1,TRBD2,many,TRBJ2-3,CASSSNRGGFTDTQYF,TGCGCCAGCAGCTCGAATCGCGGGGGGTTCACAGATACGCAGTATTTT
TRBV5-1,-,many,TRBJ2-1,CASSPGVDSSYNEQFF,TGCGCCAGCAGCCCGGGGGTGGACAGCTCCTACAATGAGCAGTTCTTC
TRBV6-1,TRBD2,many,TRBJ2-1,CASSEADGGAYNEQFF,TGTGCCAGCAGTGAAGCTGACGGGGGGGCCTACAATGAGCAGTTCTTC
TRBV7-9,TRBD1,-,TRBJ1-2,CASSLDREDGYTF,TGCGCCAGCAGCTTGGACAGGGAGGATGGCTACACCTTC
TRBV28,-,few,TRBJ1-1,CASSLTGRNTEAFF,TGTGCCAGCAGTTTAACGGGGAGGAACACTGAAGCTTTCTTT
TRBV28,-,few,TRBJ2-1,CASTPLDSPNEQFF,TGTGCCAGCACCCCGCTGGACAGTCCTAATGAGCAGTTCTTC
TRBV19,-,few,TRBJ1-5,CASSIDRGNQPQHF,TGTGCCAGTAGTATAGATCGGGGGAATCAGCCCCAGCATTTT
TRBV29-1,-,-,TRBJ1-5,CSVETSDQPQHF,TGCAGCGTCGAGACGAGTGATCAGCCCCAGCATTTT
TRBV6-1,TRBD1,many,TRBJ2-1,CATKGAVGNEQFF,TGTGCCACCAAGGGGGCAGTCGGGAATGAGCAGTTCTTC
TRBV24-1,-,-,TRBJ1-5,CATRGPYSNQPQHF,TGTGCCACCAGGGGACCGTATAGCAATCAGCCCCAGCATTTT
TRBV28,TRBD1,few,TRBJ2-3,CASSPPGQSTDTQYF,TGTGCCAGCAGTCCTCCGGGACAGAGCACAGATACGCAGTATTTT
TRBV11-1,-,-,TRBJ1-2,CASSSSGYGYTF,TGTGCCAGCAGCTCCAGCGGCTATGGCTACACCTTC
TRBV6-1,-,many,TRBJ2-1,CASKAPGGDEQFF,TGTGCCAGCAAGGCCCCGGGGGGCGATGAGCAGTTCTTC
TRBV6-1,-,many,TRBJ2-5,CASSMSGIQDKETQYF,TGTGCCAGCAGTATGTCGGGAATCCAGGACAAAGAGACCCAGTACTTC
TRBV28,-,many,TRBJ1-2,CASSLPGTFNYGYTF,TGTGCCAGCAGTTTACCTGGGACTTTCAACTATGGCTACACCTTC
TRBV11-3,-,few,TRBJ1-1,CASSPSFTEAFF,TGTGCCAGCAGCCCATCGTTCACTGAAGCTTTCTTT
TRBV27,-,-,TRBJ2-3,CATSSPYQGGKDTQYF,TGTGCCACCAGTTCTCCCTACCAGGGGGGAAAAGATACGCAGTATTTT
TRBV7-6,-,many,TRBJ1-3,CASSETTEASGNTIYF,TGTGCCAGCAGCGAAACTACAGAAGCCTCTGGAAACACCATATATTTT
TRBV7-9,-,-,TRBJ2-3,CASRPTTGRTDTQYF,TGTGCCAGCAGACCCACGACAGGACGCACAGATACGCAGTATTTT
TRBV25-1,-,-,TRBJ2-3,CASSEGAGARPDTQYF,TGTGCCAGCAGTGAAGGTGCGGGGGCCCGCCCAGATACGCAGTATTTT
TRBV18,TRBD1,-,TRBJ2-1,CASSPQDRAYNEQFF,TGTGCCAGCTCACCACAGGACAGGGCTTACAATGAGCAGTTCTTC
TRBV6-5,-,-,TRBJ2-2,CASSELGGRNTGELFF,TGTGCCAGCAGTGAACTGGGGGGAAGAAACACCGGGGAGCTGTTTTTT
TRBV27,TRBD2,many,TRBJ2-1,CASSFVSGVYNEQFF,TGTGCCAGCAGTTTTGTTAGCGGGGTCTACAATGAGCAGTTCTTC